This T cell receptor (beta chain) is drawn from a study of blood T cells in healthy people across ages. Whole-study results and caveats: Naive CD4+ cells and diversity were both higher in long-lived donors than in aged donors. The recorded TCR beta diversity per million T cells decreased in a roughly linear manner with age.

A sample-barcoded 5' primer and a J-beta primer mix were used in a second PCR of roughly 7 to 12 cycles. TCRdb analysed the 5' RACE reads with MiXCR anew, one entry per CDR3 protein. The sample includes a few hundred thousand distinct CDR3 sequences, about 27% seen only once; the top ten take about 3.3%. The germline V gene has CDR1 MNHNY and CDR2 SVGAGI (reference sequence). V dropped 5 bases and J dropped 0 bases, with 8 bases sitting between them. The CDR3 sequence is 14 residues long. A word on this clonotype: Its antigen is not identified.

These data are also associated with another study on T cells of mothers and their children.

Sample: blood. The J gene is TRBJ1-3, the V gene TRBV6-6; D uncertain. The TCR sequence derives from a boy aged 2 to 9 in good health. The CDR3 DNA sequence: TGTGCCAGCAGTCGAGTTCGCTCTGGAAACACCATATATTTT. This encodes CASSRVRSGNTIYF.